Listed below are T cell receptor beta chains from one sample, sequenced in a study of blood T cell repertoires in COVID-19. Measured with immunoSEQ multiplex PCR; TCRdb has only the in-frame clones, and not every one. The data contain about 100,000 clones, approximately 84% of them singletons. Material: peripheral blood. The receptors derive from a man aged 25 to 45 in a cohort sampled during active COVID-19. Each CDR3 is given with its conserved first and last residue. The D gene is left open where the match is weak. Only some rows state a clone size, as once, few, many or a class for expanded clones.

TRBJ1-5 | . | . | TRBV6-2/TRBV6-3 | CASSYSLGKKPQHF | TGTGCCAGCAGTTACTCCCTGGGCAAGAAGCCCCAGCATTTT
TRBJ2-1 | . | . | TRBV6-5 | CASSYGGAYEQFF | TGTGCCAGCAGTTACGGGGGGGCCTATGAGCAGTTCTTC
TRBJ2-2 | TRBD1 | . | TRBV4-1 | CASSPYRDSNTGELFF | TGCGCCAGCAGCCCGTACCGGGACAGCAACACCGGGGAGCTGTTTTTT
TRBJ1-2 | TRBD1 | . | TRBV6-5 | CASRQGALDYGYTF | TGTGCCAGCAGACAGGGGGCGCTTGACTATGGCTACACCTTC
TRBJ1-2 | . | . | TRBV18 | CASSLSLTGANYGYTF | TGTGCCAGCTCACTTAGCCTGACAGGAGCTAACTATGGCTACACCTTC
TRBJ1-2 | . | once | TRBV7-9 | CASSFGRGYGYTF | TGTGCCAGCAGCTTCGGCAGGGGATATGGCTACACCTTC
TRBJ2-7 | TRBD1 | once | TRBV5-1 | CASSTGASYEQYF | TGCGCCAGCAGCACAGGGGCTTCCTACGAGCAGTACTTC
TRBJ2-5 | TRBD2 | . | TRBV2 | CASSEAAGEREETQYF | TGTGCCAGCAGTGAAGCCGCGGGGGAGAGAGAGGAGACCCAGTACTTC
TRBJ1-1 | . | . | TRBV3-1/TRBV3-2 | CASSQVVSGTEAFF | TGTGCCAGCAGCCAAGTGGTCTCGGGGACTGAAGCTTTCTTT
TRBJ2-3 | . | . | TRBV20-1 | CSAAGVDTQYF | TGCAGTGCCGCAGGGGTAGATACGCAGTATTTT
TRBJ2-2 | . | . | TRBV3-1/TRBV3-2 | CASSQLNTGELFF | TGTGCCAGCAGCCAACTAAACACCGGGGAGCTGTTTTTT
TRBJ2-3 | TRBD2 | . | TRBV6-2/TRBV6-3 | CASSWGLAGADTQYF | TGTGCCAGCAGTTGGGGACTAGCGGGGGCTGATACGCAGTATTTT
TRBJ2-3 | . | . | TRBV19 | CASSIARRTDTQYF | TGTGCCAGTAGTATAGCCAGGCGCACAGATACGCAGTATTTT
TRBJ2-2 | TRBD2 | . | TRBV2 | CASFRTSGDSRGTGELFF | TGTGCCAGCTTTCGGACTAGCGGGGACTCACGAGGAACCGGGGAGCTGTTTTTT
TRBJ2-5 | . | . | TRBV6-5 | CASSLMTGHQETQYF | TGTGCCAGCAGTCTGATGACAGGCCACCAAGAGACCCAGTACTTC
TRBJ1-1 | . | . | TRBV9 | CASSLDPDRKAFF | TGTGCCAGCAGCCTTGACCCCGACAGGAAAGCTTTCTTT
TRBJ2-7 | TRBD1 | . | TRBV6-5 | CASSYDRGAYEQYF | TGTGCCAGCAGTTACGACAGGGGTGCCTACGAGCAGTACTTC
TRBJ1-5 | . | . | TRBV19 | CATTNNARGVDQPQHF | TGTGCCACTACTAACAACGCCAGGGGAGTGGATCAGCCCCAGCATTTT
TRBJ1-2 | TRBD1 | . | TRBV7-9 | CASSLAVTGGATYGYTF | TGTGCCAGCAGCTTAGCGGTGACAGGGGGCGCTACCTATGGCTACACCTTC
TRBJ2-3 | . | . | TRBV15 | CATSRDSSLTDTQYF | TGTGCCACCAGCAGAGATTCGTCCCTCACAGATACGCAGTATTTT
TRBJ2-5 | TRBD2 | . | TRBV4-1 | CASSQDAGDGETQYF | TGCGCCAGCAGCCAAGATGCGGGGGATGGGGAGACCCAGTACTTC
TRBJ1-4 | . | . | TRBV6-5 | CASQRKSYVDEKLFF | TGTGCCAGCCAGAGGAAATCGTACGTTGATGAAAAACTGTTTTTT
TRBJ2-2 | TRBD2 | . | TRBV30 | CAWSGGLYTGELFF | TGTGCCTGGAGTGGGGGACTATACACCGGGGAGCTGTTTTTT
TRBJ2-5 | TRBD2 | . | TRBV5-4 | CASSTAGTSGAVGWTQYF | TGTGCCAGCAGCACGGCCGGGACTAGCGGGGCCGTGGGGTGGACCCAGTACTTC
TRBJ2-1 | TRBD1 | few | TRBV27 | CASTQDRDLYNEQFF | TGTGCCAGCACCCAAGACAGGGACCTCTACAATGAGCAGTTCTTC
TRBJ1-2 | . | . | TRBV4-1 | CASSPRTDIYGYTF | TGCGCCAGCAGCCCCCGGACAGATATTTATGGCTACACCTTC
TRBJ1-1 | TRBD1 | . | TRBV6-5 | CASSTDRAAFF | TGTGCCAGCAGCACGGACAGGGCAGCTTTCTTT
TRBJ2-1 | TRBD2 | . | TRBV13 | CASSSSGGGDNEQFF | TGTGCCAGCAGCAGTAGCGGGGGAGGTGACAATGAGCAGTTCTTC
TRBJ2-3 | TRBD2 | . | TRBV4-1 | CASSRLAGGSTDTQYF | TGCGCCAGCAGCCGGCTAGCGGGGGGTTCCACAGATACGCAGTATTTT
TRBJ1-2 | . | . | TRBV28 | CASSLPDPGLQGYTF | TGTGCCAGCAGTTTACCCGACCCAGGGTTACAAGGCTACACCTTC
TRBJ2-5 | . | . | TRBV7-2 | CASSLFFAEGGQYF | TGTGCCAGCAGCTTATTCTTTGCGGAGGGTGGCCAGTACTTC
TRBJ1-3 | TRBD1 | . | TRBV10-3 | CAISDNRGWGSGNTIYF | TGTGCCATCAGTGACAACAGGGGCTGGGGTTCTGGAAACACCATATATTTT
TRBJ1-4 | TRBD1 | . | TRBV5-6 | CASSLDRGRDEKLFF | TGTGCCAGCAGCTTGGACAGGGGGCGTGATGAAAAACTGTTTTTT
TRBJ2-2 | TRBD2 | . | TRBV30 | CAWSPSGVTGELFF | TGTGCCTGGAGTCCTAGCGGGGTCACCGGGGAGCTGTTTTTT
TRBJ2-7 | . | . | TRBV2 | CASRASPDYEQYF | TGTGCCAGCAGGGCCAGTCCCGACTACGAGCAGTACTTC
TRBJ1-5 | TRBD1 | . | TRBV6-2/TRBV6-3 | CASSDPTGDYQPQHF | TGTGCCAGCAGTGACCCTACAGGGGACTATCAGCCCCAGCATTTT
TRBJ2-1 | TRBD2 | . | TRBV29-1 | CSATSGPLYNEQFF | TGCAGCGCTACTAGCGGACCTCTCTACAATGAGCAGTTCTTC
TRBJ2-3 | TRBD2 | . | TRBV19 | CASSGLAGASTDTQYF | TGTGCCAGTAGTGGTCTAGCGGGGGCCAGCACAGATACGCAGTATTTT
TRBJ2-4 | TRBD1 | . | TRBV30 | CAWSSGTVDIQYF | TGTGCCTGGAGTTCAGGGACAGTGGACATTCAGTACTTC
TRBJ1-3 | TRBD1 | . | TRBV6-5 | CATKQGASGNTIYF | TGTGCCACCAAGCAGGGGGCTTCCGGAAACACCATATATTTT
TRBJ2-5 | . | . | TRBV7-9 | CASSFLRETQYF | TGTGCCAGCAGCTTCCTCAGAGAGACCCAGTACTTC
TRBJ1-5 | . | . | TRBV6-5 | CASSNWALNQPQHF | TGTGCCAGCAGCAATTGGGCCCTTAATCAGCCCCAGCATTTT
TRBJ2-4 | . | . | TRBV7-2 | CASSLAHQTGNIQYF | TGTGCCAGCAGCTTAGCTCATCAGACGGGTAACATTCAGTACTTC
TRBJ1-5 | . | . | TRBV4-2 | CASSQESRVSLRNQPQHF | .
TRBJ1-5 | . | . | TRBV6-2/TRBV6-3 | CASSYGATGTNLPQHF | TGTGCCAGCAGTTACGGGGCAACCGGGACAAATCTGCCCCAGCATTTT
TRBJ1-5 | TRBD1 | once | TRBV3-1/TRBV3-2 | CASSQGTGSISQPQHF | TGTGCCAGCAGCCAAGGGACAGGGTCGATTTCTCAGCCCCAGCATTTT
TRBJ1-1 | . | . | TRBV5-1 | CASSLRGDTEAFF | TGCGCCAGCAGCTTACGGGGGGACACTGAAGCTTTCTTT
TRBJ2-7 | . | . | TRBV5-1 | CASSLGGPGVYEQYF | TGCGCCAGCAGCTTGGGGGGACCGGGGGTATATGAGCAGTACTTC
TRBJ1-6 | TRBD1 | . | TRBV5-1 | CASSLATGGVSPLHF | TGCGCCAGCAGCTTGGCCACAGGGGGCGTTTCACCCCTCCACTTT
TRBJ1-2 | TRBD1 | . | TRBV27 | CASSTGTGPIPYYGYTF | TGTGCCAGCAGTACTGGGACAGGGCCCATACCTTACTATGGCTACACCTTC
TRBJ1-2 | TRBD1 | . | TRBV2 | CATSPQGRGPYGYTF | TGTGCCACCAGCCCCCAGGGCAGGGGGCCCTATGGCTACACCTTC